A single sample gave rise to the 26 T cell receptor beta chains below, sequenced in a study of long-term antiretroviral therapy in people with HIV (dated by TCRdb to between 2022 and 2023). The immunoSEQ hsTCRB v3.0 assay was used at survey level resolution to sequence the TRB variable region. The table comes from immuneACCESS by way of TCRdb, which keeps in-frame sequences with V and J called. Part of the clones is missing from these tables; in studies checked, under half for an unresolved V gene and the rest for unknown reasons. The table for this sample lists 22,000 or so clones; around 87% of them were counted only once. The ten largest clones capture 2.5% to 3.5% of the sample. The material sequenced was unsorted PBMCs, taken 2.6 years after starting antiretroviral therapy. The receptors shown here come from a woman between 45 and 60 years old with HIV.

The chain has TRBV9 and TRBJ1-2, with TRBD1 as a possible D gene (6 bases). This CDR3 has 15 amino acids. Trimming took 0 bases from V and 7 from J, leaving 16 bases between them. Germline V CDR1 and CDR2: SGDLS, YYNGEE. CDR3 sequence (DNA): TGTGCCAGCAGCGTAGCTAGTCAGGGGATAGTTGGCTACACCTTC. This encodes CASSVASQGIVGYTF.

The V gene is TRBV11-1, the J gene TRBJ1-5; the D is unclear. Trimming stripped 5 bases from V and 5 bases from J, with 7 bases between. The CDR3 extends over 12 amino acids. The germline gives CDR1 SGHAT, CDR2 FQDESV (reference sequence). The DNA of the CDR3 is TGTGCCAGCAGCCTCATTTATCAGCCCCAGCATTTT. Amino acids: CASSLIYQPQHF.

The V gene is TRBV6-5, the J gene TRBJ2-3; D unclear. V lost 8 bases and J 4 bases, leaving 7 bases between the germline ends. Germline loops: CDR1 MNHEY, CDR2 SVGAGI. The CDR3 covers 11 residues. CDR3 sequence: CASQSADTQYF. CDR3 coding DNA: TGTGCCAGCCAGAGCGCAGATACGCAGTATTTT.

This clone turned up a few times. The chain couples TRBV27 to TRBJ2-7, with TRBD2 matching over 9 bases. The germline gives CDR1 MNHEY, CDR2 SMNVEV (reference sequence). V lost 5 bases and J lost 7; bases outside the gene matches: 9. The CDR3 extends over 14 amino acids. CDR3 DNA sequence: TGTGCCAGCAGTCCGATAGCGGGAGCGAGGGAGCAGTACTTC. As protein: CASSPIAGAREQYF.

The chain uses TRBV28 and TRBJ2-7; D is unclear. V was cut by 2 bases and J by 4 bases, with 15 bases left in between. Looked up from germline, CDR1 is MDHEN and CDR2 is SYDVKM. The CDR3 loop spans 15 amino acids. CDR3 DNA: TGTGCCAGCAGTTTAATTGTTGCATCTCCTTACGAGCAGTACTTC. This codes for CASSLIVASPYEQYF.

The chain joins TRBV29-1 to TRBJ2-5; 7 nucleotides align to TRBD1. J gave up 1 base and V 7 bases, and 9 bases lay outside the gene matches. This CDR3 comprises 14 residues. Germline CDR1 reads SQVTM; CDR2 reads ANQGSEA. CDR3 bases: TGCAGCGCCCTGCCGGGACAGAGCCAAGAGACCCAGTACTTC. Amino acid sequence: CSALPGQSQETQYF.

The CDR3 DNA is TGTGCCAGCAGTTTAGCGGTGGGGGCCTACGAGCAGTACTTC. This codes for CASSLAVGAYEQYF. The V and J genes are TRBV27 and TRBJ2-7; D may match TRBD1 or TRBD2 (5 bases each). V was clipped by 2 bases and J by 2 bases, with 10 bases between them. This CDR3 spans 14 amino acids. Germline V gives CDR1 MNHEY, CDR2 SMNVEV (reference sequence).

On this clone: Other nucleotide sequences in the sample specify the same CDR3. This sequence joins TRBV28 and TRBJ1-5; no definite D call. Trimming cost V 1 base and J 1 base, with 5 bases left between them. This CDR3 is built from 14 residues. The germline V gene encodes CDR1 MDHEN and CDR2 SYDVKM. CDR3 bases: TGTGCCAGCAGTTTATCGGGAAGCAATCAGCCCCAGCATTTT. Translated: CASSLSGSNQPQHF.

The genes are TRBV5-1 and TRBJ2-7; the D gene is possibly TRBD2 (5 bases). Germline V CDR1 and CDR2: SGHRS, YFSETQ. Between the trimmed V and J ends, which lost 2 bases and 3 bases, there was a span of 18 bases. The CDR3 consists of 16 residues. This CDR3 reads CASSLRGLDTHYEQYF. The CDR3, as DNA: TGCGCCAGCAGCTTACGTGGACTCGACACCCACTACGAGCAGTACTTC. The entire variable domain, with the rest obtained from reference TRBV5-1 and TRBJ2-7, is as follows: KAGVTQTPRYLIKTRGQQVTLSCSPISGHRSVSWYQQTPGQGLQFLFEYFSETQRNKGNFPGRFSGRQFSNSRSEMNVSTLELGDSALYLCASSLRGLDTHYEQYFGPGTRLTVT.

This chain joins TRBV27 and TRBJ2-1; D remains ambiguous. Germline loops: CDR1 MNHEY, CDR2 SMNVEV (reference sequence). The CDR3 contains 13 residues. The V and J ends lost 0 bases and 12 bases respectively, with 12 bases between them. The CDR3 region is CASSLSLGYGQFF. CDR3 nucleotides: TGTGCCAGCAGTTTATCATTGGGGTATGGGCAGTTCTTC.

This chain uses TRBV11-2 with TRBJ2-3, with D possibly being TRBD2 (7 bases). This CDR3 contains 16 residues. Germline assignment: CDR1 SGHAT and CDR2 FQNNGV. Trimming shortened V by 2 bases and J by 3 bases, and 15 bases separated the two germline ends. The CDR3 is CASSLNRRGGTDTQYF. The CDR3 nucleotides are TGTGCCAGCAGCTTAAACCGGAGGGGGGGGACAGATACGCAGTATTTT.

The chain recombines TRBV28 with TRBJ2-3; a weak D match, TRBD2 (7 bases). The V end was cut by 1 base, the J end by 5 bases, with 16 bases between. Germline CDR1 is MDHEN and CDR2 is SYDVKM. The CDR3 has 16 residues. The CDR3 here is CASSLFRGRGGDTQYF. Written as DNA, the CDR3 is TGTGCCAGCAGTTTATTCCGGGGAAGGGGGGGAGATACGCAGTATTTT.

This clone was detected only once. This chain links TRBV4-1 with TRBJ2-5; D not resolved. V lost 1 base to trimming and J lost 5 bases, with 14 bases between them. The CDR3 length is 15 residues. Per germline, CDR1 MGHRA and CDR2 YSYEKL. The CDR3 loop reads CASSQVEVPWETQYF. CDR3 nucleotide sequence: TGCGCCAGCAGCCAAGTAGAAGTTCCTTGGGAGACCCAGTACTTC.

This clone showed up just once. For the CDR3, the DNA is TGTGCCAGCAGTTCACCCGGGACTAGTGATACGCAGTATTTT. Translated: CASSSPGTSDTQYF. J is TRBJ2-3 and V is TRBV6-6, with 8 bases matching TRBD2. Losses at the gene ends were 4 bases for V and 6 bases for J; bases not matched to a gene: 6. From germline, CDR1 is MNHNY and CDR2 SVGAGI (reference sequence). This CDR3 has 14 residues.

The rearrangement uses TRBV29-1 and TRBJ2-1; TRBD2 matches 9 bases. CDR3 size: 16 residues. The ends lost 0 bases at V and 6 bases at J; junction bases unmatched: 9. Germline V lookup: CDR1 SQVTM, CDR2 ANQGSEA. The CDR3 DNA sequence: TGCAGCGTTGAAGATCCTCGCGGGAGGGCCATCAATGAGCAGTTCTTC. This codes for CSVEDPRGRAINEQFF.

The CDR3 loop reads CASRFSGSTDTQYF. The CDR3 DNA follows: TGTGCCAGTAGGTTCAGTGGTTCCACAGATACGCAGTATTTT. The V call is TRBV19, the J call TRBJ2-3; D gene uncertain. CDR3 length: 14 residues. Per germline, CDR1 LNHDA and CDR2 SQIVND (reference sequence). Trimming left V 6 bases short and J 2 bases short, with 12 bases between.

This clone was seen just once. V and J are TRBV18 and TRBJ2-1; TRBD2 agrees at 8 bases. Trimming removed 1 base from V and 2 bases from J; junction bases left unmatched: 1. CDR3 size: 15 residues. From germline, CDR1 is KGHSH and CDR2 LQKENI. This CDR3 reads CASSPLSGTYNEQFF. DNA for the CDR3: TGTGCCAGCTCACCACTTAGCGGGACCTACAATGAGCAGTTCTTC.

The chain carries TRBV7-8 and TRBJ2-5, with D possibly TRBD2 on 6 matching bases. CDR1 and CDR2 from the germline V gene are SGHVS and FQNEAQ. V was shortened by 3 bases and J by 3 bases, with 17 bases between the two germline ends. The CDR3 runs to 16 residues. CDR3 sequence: CASSFPDGLKKETQYF. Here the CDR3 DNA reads TGTGCCAGCAGCTTCCCCGACGGACTAAAAAAAGAGACCCAGTACTTC.

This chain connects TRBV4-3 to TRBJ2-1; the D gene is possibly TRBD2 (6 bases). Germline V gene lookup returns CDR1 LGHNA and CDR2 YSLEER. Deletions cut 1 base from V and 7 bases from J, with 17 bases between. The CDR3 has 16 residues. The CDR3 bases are TGCGCCAGCAGCCAAGCGAGTAGCGGCCGAGGGAATGAGCAGTTCTTC. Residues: CASSQASSGRGNEQFF.

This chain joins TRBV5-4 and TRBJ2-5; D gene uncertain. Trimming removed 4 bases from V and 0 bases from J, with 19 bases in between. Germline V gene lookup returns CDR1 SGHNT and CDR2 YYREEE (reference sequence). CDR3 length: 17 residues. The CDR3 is CASSIDLVMTHQETQYF. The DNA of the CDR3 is TGTGCCAGCAGCATCGACTTAGTAATGACACACCAAGAGACCCAGTACTTC.

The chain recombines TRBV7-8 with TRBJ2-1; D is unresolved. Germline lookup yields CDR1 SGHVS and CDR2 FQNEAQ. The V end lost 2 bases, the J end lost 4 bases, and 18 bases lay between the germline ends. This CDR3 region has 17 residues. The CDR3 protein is CASSLLWQQKSYNEQFF. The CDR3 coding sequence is TGTGCCAGCAGCTTATTGTGGCAGCAGAAAAGTTACAATGAGCAGTTCTTC.

Here the CDR3 DNA reads TGCGCCAGCAGCTTGTCCGGGACTAGCACAAATGAGCAGTTCTTC. Its translation: CASSLSGTSTNEQFF. The rearrangement joins TRBV5-1 to TRBJ2-1; TRBD2 matches 9 bases. The J segment lost 7 bases and the V segment lost 1 base, leaving 6 bases of the junction unmatched. This CDR3 contains 15 residues. Looked up from germline, CDR1 is SGHRS and CDR2 is YFSETQ.

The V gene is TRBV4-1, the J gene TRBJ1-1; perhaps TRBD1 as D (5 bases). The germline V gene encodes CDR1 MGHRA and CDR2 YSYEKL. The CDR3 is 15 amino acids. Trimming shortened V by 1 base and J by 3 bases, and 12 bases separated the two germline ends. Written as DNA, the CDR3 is TGCGCCAGCAGCCAAGTAGTCAGGGAGGACACTGAAGCTTTCTTT. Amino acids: CASSQVVREDTEAFF.

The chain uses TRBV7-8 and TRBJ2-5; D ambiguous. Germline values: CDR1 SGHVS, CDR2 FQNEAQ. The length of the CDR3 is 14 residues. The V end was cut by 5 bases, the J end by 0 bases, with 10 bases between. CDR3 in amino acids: CASSPAKNQETQYF. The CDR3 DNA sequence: TGTGCCAGCAGCCCTGCGAAGAACCAAGAGACCCAGTACTTC.

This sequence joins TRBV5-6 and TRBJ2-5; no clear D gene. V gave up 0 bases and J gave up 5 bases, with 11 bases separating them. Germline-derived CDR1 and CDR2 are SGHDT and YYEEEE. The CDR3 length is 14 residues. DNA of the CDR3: TGTGCCAGCAGCTTGGCGGCTGAACACGAGACCCAGTACTTC. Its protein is CASSLAAEHETQYF.

CDR3 sequence: CASSSWTGGTTYEQYF. The CDR3 coding sequence is TGTGCCAGCAGCTCATGGACAGGGGGCACGACCTACGAGCAGTACTTC. V and J are TRBV5-8 and TRBJ2-7, with 11 positions matching TRBD1. CDR1 is SGHTS and CDR2 is YDEGEE in the germline V gene. V was clipped by 3 bases and J by 2 bases; unmatched bases: 7. The CDR3 has 16 residues. Full variable domain (missing parts from reference TRBV5-8 and TRBJ2-7): EAGVTQSPTHLIKTRGQQATLRCSPISGHTSVYWYQQALGLGLQFLLWYDEGEERNRGNFPPRFSGRQFPNYSSELNVNALELEDSALYLCASSSWTGGTTYEQYFGPGTRLTVT.